These 5 T cell receptor beta chains were all obtained from the same sample, sequenced in a study of Ad26.COV2.S vaccination and SARS-CoV-2 variants. Treatment: around 19 received Ad26.COV2.S at low or high dose, single or two shots; five or six received placebo; per-sample allocation not given. Material that was analyzed had been drawn on day 63 after the first vaccine or placebo injection. Profiled with immunoSEQ multiplex PCR; TCRdb holds only in-frame clones, not every one. Here the sample spans about 320,000 clones, approximately 87% being singletons. The sequenced sample was peripheral blood, obtained in a trial of Ad26.COV2.S vaccine versus placebo. These receptors all come from a person between 18 and 65 years old who received the Ad26.COV2.S COVID-19 vaccine or a placebo.

This sequence joins TRBV29-1 and TRBJ2-3; 10 bases are a match to TRBD1. V lost 5 bases and J lost 3; bases outside the gene matches: 2. The CDR3 extends over 13 amino acids. Germline values: CDR1 SQVTM, CDR2 ANQGSEA. The DNA for the CDR3 is TGCAGCGTTAGGACAGGGGGGACAGATACGCAGTATTTT. Its protein product is CSVRTGGTDTQYF.

This clone was seen more than once but under ten times. The chain joins TRBV5-1 to TRBJ2-1; a weak D match, TRBD2 (5 bases). Germline V gene lookup returns CDR1 SGHRS and CDR2 YFSETQ. CDR3 size: 15 residues. V was clipped by 1 base and J by 4 bases, with 12 bases between them. The chain's CDR3 is CASSLMGGPYNEQFF. Here the CDR3 DNA reads TGCGCCAGCAGCTTGATGGGCGGGCCATACAATGAGCAGTTCTTC.

CDR3 in DNA: TGTGCCAGCTCACGGGGGCGAGGGCAGAACACTGAAGCTTTCTTT. Its protein product is CASSRGRGQNTEAFF. The V gene is TRBV18, the J gene TRBJ1-1, with a weak D call TRBD1 (6 bases). V was shortened by 4 bases and J by 1 base, with 13 bases between the two germline ends. The CDR3 sequence is 15 residues long. Germline V gene lookup returns CDR1 KGHSH and CDR2 LQKENI.

The J gene is TRBJ2-2, the V gene TRBV19, with D possibly matching TRBD1 (5 bases). The CDR3 sequence is 16 residues long. V lost 5 bases and J 4 bases, leaving 17 bases between the germline ends. Per the germline V gene, CDR1 is LNHDA and CDR2 is SQIVND (reference sequence). The CDR3 DNA sequence: TGTGCCAGTAGTGTAAGAGTTACAGGACCCACCGGGGAGCTGTTTTTT. Protein product: CASSVRVTGPTGELFF.

This clone was observed a few times. For the CDR3, the DNA is TGTGCCAGCAGCCCGGACATTAACTCTGGAAACACCATATATTTT. It translates to CASSPDINSGNTIYF. This rearrangement joins TRBV5-5 to TRBJ1-3, with D possibly TRBD1 on 5 matching bases. The CDR3 is 15 amino acids. CDR1 SGHKS and CDR2 YYEKEE come from the germline V gene (reference sequence). Trimming took 4 bases from V and 0 from J, leaving 11 bases between them.